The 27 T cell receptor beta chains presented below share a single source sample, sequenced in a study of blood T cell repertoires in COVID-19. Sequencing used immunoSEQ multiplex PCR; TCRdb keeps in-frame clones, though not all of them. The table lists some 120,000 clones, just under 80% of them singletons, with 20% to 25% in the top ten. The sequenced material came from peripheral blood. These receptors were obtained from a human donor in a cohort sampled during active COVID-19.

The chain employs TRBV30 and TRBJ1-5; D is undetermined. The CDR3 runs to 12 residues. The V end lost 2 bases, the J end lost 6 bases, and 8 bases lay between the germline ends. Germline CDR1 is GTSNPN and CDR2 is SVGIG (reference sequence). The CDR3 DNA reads TGTGCCTGGAGTAAGGAGCGTCAGCCCCAGCATTTT. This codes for CAWSKERQPQHF.

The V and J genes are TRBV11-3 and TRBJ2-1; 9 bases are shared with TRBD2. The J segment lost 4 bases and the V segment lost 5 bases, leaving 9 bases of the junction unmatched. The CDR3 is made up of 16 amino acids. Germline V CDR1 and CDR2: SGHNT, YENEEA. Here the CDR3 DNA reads TGTGCCAGCAGCCCCCACCGACTAGCGGCTTACAATGAGCAGTTCTTC. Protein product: CASSPHRLAAYNEQFF.

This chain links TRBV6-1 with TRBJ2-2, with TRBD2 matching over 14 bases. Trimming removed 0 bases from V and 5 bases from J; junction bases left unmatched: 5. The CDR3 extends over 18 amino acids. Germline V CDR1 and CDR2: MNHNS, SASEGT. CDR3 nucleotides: TGTGCCAGCAGTGAAGCGTTTGGACTAGCGGGAGGTACCGGGGAGCTGTTTTTT. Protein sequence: CASSEAFGLAGGTGELFF.

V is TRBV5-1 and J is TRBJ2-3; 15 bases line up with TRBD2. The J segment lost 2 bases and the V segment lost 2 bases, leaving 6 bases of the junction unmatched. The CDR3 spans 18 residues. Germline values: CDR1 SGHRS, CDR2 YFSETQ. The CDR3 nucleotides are TGCGCCAGCAGCTTTGGACTAGCGGGGGGGAAAAACACAGATACGCAGTATTTT. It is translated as CASSFGLAGGKNTDTQYF.

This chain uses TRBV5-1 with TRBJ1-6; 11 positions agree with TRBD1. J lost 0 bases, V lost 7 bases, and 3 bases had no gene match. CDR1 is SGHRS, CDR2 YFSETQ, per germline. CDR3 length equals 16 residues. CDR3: CASRGTGGSYNSPLHF. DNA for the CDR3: TGCGCCAGCCGCGGGACAGGGGGCTCCTATAATTCACCCCTCCACTTT.

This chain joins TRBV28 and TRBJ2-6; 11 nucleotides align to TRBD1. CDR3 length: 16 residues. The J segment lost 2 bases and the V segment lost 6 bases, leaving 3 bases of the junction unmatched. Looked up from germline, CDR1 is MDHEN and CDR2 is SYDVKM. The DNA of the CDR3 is TGTGCCAGCAGAGGACAGGGGGCCGCTGGGGCCAACGTCCTGACTTTC. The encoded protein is CASRGQGAAGANVLTF.

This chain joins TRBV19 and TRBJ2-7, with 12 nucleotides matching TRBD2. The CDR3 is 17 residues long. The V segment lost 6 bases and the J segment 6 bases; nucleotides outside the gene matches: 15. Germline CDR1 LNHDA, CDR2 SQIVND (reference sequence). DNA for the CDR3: TGTGCCAGTAGCCAAAAGAGGACTAGCGGGACGGTCGGCGAGCAGTACTTC. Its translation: CASSQKRTSGTVGEQYF.

The CDR3 DNA reads as TGTGCCACCAGCAGAGGACTGTACACAGATACGCAGTATTTT. Amino acids: CATSRGLYTDTQYF. This chain connects TRBV15 to TRBJ2-3; unclear D gene. Looked up from germline, CDR1 is LNHNV and CDR2 is YYDKDF (reference sequence). Trimming cost V 1 base and J 2 bases, with 7 bases left between them. CDR3 length: 14 amino acids.

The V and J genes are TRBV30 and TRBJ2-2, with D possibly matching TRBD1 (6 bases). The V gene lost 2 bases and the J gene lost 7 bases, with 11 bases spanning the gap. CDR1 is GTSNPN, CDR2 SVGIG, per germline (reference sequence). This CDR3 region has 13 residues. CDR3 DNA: TGTGCCTGGAGTACAGGGCGGAGCGGGGAGCTGTTTTTT. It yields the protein CAWSTGRSGELFF.

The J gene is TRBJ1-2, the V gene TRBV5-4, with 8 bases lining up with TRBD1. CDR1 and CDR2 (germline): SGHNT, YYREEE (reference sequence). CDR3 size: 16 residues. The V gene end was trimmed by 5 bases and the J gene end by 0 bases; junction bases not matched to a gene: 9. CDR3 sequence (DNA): TGTGCCAGCAGTTCTCAAACGACAGGGGCTAACTATGGCTACACCTTC. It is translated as CASSSQTTGANYGYTF.

CDR3: CASSPSGQGAMHEQFF. CDR3 nucleotides: TGTGCCAGTAGTCCCTCGGGACAGGGGGCTATGCATGAGCAGTTCTTC. This sequence joins TRBV19 and TRBJ2-1; TRBD1 aligns across 12 bases. Germline V gene lookup returns CDR1 LNHDA and CDR2 SQIVND (reference sequence). Losses at the gene ends were 5 bases for V and 8 bases for J; bases not matched to a gene: 10. The CDR3 sequence is 16 residues long.

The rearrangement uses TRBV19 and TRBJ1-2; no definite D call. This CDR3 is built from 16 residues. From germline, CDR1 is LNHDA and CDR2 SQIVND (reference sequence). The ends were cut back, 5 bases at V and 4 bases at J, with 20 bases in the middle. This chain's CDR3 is CASSPAWSRSGYGYTF. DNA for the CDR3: TGTGCCAGTAGTCCCGCGTGGAGTCGGTCGGGCTATGGCTACACCTTC. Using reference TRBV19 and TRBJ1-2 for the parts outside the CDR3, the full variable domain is DGGITQSPKYLFRKEGQNVTLSCEQNLNHDAMYWYRQDPGQGLRLIYYSQIVNDFQKGDIAEGYSVSREKKESFPLTVTSAQKNPTAFYLCASSPAWSRSGYGYTFGSGTRLTVV.

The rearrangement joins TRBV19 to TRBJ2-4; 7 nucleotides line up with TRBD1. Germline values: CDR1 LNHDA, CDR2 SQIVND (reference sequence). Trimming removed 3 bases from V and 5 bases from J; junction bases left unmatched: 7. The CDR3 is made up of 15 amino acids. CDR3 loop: CASSMNRGGQNIQYF. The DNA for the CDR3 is TGTGCCAGTAGTATGAACAGGGGTGGCCAAAACATTCAGTACTTC.

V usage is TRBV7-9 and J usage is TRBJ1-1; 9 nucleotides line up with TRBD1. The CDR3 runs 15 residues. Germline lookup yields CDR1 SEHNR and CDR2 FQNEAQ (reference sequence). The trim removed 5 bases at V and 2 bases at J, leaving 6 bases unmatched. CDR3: CASSPQQGANTEAFF. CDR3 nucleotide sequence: TGTGCCAGCAGCCCGCAACAGGGGGCCAACACTGAAGCTTTCTTT.

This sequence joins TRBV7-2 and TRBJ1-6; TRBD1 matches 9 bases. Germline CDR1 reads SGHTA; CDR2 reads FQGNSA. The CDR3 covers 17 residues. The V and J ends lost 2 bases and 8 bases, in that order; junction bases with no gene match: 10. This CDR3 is CASSLFHGGQGHSPLHF. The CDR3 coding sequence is TGTGCCAGCAGCTTATTTCATGGGGGACAGGGTCATTCACCCCTCCACTTT. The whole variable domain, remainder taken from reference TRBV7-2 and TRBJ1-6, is GAGVSQSPSNKVTEKGKDVELRCDPISGHTALYWYRQSLGQGLEFLIYFQGNSAPDKSGLPSDRFSAERTGGSVSTLTIQRTQQEDSAVYLCASSLFHGGQGHSPLHFGNGTRLTVT.

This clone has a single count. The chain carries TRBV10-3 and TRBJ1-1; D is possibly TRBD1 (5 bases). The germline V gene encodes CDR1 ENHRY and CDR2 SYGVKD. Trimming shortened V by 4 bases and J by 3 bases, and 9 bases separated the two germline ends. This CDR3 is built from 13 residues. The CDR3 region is CAISAAGDTEAFF. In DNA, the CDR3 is TGTGCCATCAGTGCGGCGGGGGACACTGAAGCTTTCTTT.

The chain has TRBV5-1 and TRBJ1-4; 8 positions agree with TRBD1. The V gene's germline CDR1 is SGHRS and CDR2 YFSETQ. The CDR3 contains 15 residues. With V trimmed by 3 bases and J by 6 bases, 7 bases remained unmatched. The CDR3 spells CASSSRQGRDEKLFF. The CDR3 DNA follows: TGCGCCAGCAGCTCTCGACAGGGGAGGGATGAAAAACTGTTTTTT.

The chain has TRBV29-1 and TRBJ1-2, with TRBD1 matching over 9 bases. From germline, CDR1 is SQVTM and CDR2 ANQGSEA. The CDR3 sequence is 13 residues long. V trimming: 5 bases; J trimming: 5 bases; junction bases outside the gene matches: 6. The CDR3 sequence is CSVSPGQGYGYTF. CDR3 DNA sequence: TGCAGCGTTTCCCCGGGACAGGGTTATGGCTACACCTTC.

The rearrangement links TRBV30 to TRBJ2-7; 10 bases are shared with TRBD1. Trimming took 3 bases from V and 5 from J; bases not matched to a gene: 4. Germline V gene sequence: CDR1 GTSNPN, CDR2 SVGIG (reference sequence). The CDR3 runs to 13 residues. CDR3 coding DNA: TGTGCCTGGAGCGCCGGGACAGGGGACGAGCAGTACTTC. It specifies CAWSAGTGDEQYF. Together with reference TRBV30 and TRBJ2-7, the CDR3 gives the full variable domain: SQTIHQWPATLVQPVGSPLSLECTVEGTSNPNLYWYRQAAGRGLQLLFYSVGIGQISSEVPQNLSASRPQDRQFILSSKKLLLSDSGFYLCAWSAGTGDEQYFGPGTRLTVT.

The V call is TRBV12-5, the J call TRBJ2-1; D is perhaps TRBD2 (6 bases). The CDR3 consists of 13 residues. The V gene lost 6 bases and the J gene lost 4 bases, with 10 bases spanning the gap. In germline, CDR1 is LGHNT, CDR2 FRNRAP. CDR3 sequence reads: CASGAGLYNEQFF. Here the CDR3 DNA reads TGTGCTAGTGGGGCGGGACTGTACAATGAGCAGTTCTTC.

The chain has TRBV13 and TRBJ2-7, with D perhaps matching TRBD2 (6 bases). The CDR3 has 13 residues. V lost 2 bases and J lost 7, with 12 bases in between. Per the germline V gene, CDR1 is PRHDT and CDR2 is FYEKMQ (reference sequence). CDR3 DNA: TGTGCCAGCAGCTTACCCGGGAGTCGAGAGCAGTACTTC. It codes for CASSLPGSREQYF.

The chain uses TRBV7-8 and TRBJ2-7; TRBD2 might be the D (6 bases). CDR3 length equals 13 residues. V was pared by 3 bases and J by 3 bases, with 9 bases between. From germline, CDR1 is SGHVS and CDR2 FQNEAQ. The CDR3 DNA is TGTGCCAGCAGCTTCGGGGGTAACTACGAGCAGTACTTC. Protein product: CASSFGGNYEQYF.

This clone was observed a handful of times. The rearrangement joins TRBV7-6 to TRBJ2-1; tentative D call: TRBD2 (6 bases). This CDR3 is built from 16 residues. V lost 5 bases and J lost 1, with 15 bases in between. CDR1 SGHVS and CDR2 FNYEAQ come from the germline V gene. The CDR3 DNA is TGTGCCAGCAGCACCGCCGGGAGACAGTCCTACAATGAGCAGTTCTTC. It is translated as CASSTAGRQSYNEQFF.

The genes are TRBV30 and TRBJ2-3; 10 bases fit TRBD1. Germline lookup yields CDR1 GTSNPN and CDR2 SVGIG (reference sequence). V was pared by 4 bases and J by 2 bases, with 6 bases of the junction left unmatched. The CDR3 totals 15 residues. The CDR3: CAWTTGTGATDTQYF. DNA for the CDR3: TGTGCCTGGACCACCGGGACAGGGGCCACAGATACGCAGTATTTT. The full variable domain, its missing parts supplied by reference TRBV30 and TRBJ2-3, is SQTIHQWPATLVQPVGSPLSLECTVEGTSNPNLYWYRQAAGRGLQLLFYSVGIGQISSEVPQNLSASRPQDRQFILSSKKLLLSDSGFYLCAWTTGTGATDTQYFGPGTRLTVL.

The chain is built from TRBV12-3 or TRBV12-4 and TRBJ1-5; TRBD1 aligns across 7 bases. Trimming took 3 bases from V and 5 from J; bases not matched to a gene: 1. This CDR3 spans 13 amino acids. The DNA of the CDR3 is TGTGCCAGCAGTTTGACAGGGTATCAGCCCCAGCATTTT. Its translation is CASSLTGYQPQHF.

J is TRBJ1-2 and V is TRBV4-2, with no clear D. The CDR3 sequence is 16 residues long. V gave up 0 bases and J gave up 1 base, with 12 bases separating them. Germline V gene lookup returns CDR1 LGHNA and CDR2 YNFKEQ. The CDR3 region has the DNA TGTGCCAGCAGCCAAGATTGGGGAGTCCTTAACTATGGCTACACCTTC. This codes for CASSQDWGVLNYGYTF.

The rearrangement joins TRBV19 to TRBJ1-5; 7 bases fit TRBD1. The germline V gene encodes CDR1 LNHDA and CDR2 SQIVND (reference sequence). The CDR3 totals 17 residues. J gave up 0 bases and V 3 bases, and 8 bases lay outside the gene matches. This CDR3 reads CASSILRDRASNQPQHF. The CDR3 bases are TGTGCCAGTAGTATCCTACGAGACAGGGCTAGCAATCAGCCCCAGCATTTT.